The 2 T cell receptor beta chains below all came from one sample that was sequenced in a study of T-cell reconstitution after alpha-beta-depleted transplantation in children. The TCRbeta library incorporated unique molecular identifiers. TCRdb reanalysed the PCR reads using MiXCR and keeps one entry per CDR3 protein. The table records 250,000 to 400,000 distinct CDR3 sequences, around 25% of them present only once. Here the sequenced sample was PBMCs, mostly from graft donor cells, taken 180 days after TCRalphabeta/CD19-depleted stem cell transplant. The receptors originated from a male patient between 5 and 17 years old who had a stem cell transplant for acute lymphoblastic leukemia, so the T cells may come from the graft donor.

This clonotype was observed a handful of times. V and J are TRBV2 and TRBJ2-7; 7 bases match TRBD1. The V segment lost 7 bases and the J segment 0 bases; nucleotides outside the gene matches: 9. The germline V gene encodes CDR1 SNHLY and CDR2 FYNNEI. The CDR3 totals 15 residues. In DNA, the CDR3 is TGTGCCAGCAAGGGGGCGGGTTCCAGCTCCTACGAGCAGTACTTC. This gives the protein CASKGAGSSSYEQYF.

In its sample, this clonotype was seen a few times. The chain recombines TRBV6-1 with TRBJ2-7; D perhaps matches TRBD2 (5 bases). Germline V gene data show CDR1 as MNHNS and CDR2 as SASEGT. The CDR3 runs 13 residues. V lost 6 bases to trimming and J lost 6 bases, with 15 bases between them. The CDR3 here is CASSTSGVGEQYF. In DNA, the CDR3 is TGTGCCAGCAGCACTAGTGGAGTGGGCGAGCAGTACTTC.